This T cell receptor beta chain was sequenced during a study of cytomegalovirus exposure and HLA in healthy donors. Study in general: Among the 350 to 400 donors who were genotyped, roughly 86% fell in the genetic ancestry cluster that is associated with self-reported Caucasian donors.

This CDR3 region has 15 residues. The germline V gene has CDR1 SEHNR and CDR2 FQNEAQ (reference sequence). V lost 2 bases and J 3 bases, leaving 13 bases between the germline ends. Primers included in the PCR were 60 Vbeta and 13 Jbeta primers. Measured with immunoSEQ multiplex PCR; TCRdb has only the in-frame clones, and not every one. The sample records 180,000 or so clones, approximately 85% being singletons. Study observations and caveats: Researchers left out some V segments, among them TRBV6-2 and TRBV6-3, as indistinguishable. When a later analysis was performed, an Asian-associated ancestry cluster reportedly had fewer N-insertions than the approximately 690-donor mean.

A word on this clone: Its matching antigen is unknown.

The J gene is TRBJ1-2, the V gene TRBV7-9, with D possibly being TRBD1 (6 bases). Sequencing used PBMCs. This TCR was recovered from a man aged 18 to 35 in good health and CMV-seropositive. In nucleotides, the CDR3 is TGTGCCAGCAGCTTAAGTAGGGGGGGCGACTATGGCTACACCTTC. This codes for CASSLSRGGDYGYTF.